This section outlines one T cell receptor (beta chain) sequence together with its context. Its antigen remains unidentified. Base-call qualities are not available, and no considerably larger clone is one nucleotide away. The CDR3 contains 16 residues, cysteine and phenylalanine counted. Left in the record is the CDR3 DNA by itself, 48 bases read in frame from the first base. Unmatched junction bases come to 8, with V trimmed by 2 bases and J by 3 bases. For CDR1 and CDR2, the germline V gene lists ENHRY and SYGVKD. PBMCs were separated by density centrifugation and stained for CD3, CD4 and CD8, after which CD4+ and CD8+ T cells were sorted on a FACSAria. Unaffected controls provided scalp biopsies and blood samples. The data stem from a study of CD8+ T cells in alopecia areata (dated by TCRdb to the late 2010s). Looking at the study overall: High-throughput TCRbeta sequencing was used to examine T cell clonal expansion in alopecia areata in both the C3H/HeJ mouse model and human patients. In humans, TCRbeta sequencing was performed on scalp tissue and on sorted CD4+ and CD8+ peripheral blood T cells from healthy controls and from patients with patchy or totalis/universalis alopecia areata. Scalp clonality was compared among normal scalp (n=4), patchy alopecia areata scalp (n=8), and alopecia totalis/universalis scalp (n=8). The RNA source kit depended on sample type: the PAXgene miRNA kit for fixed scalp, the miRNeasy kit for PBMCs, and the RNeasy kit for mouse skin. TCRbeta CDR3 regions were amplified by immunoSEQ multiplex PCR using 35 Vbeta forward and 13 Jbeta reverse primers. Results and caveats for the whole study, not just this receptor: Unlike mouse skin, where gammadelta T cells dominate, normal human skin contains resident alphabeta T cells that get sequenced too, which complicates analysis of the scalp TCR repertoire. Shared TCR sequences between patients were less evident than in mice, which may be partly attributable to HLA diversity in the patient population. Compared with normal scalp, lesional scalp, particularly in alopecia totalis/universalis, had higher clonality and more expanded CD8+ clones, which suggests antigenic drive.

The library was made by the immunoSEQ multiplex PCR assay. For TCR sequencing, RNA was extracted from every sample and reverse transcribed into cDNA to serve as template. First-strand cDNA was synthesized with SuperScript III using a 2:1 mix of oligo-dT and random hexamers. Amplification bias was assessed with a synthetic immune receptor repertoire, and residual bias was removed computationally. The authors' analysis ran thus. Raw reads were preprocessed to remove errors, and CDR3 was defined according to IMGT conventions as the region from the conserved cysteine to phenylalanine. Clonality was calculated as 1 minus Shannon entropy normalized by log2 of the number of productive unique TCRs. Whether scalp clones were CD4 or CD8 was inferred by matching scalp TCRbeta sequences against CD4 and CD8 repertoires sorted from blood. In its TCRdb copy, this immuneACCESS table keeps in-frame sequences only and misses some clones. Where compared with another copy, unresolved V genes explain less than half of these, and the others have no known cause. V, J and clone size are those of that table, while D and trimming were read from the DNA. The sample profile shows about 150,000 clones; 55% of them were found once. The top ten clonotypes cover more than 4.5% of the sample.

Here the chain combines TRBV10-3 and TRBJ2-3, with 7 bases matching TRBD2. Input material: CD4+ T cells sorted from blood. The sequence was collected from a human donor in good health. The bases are TGTGCCATCAGTGAGCCCGCAGGAGCGGGAACAGATACGCAGTATTTT. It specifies CAISEPAGAGTDTQYF.